The clone carrying this TCR beta chain has just a few counts. Antigen unknown. The data are from a study of T cell repertoires in cytomegalovirus infection. Background on the study: Both a matching HLA type and CMV infection were indicated by public TCR beta signatures.

TCRdb called the reads again in MiXCR, with one record for every CDR3 protein. The repertoire has 830,000 or so distinct CDR3 sequences, over 25% of them found once; the top ten carry over 10%. V was trimmed by 9 bases and J by 5 bases, leaving 13 bases between them. From germline, CDR1 is ENHRY and CDR2 SYGVKD. The CDR3 is 12 residues long. Overall study results and limits: Carriers of CMV plus the relevant HLA were identified by cumulative public TCR beta family frequency. The ex vivo response was dominated by HLA-C-restricted CMV-specific TCR beta clonotypes.

The sequencing here drew on cultured CD8+ T cells from PBMCs, taken from culture after CMV antigen stimulation. The sequence was obtained from a human donor in good health (CMV status not recorded). Some clones in this sample may be carry-over from other donors' samples. The chain has TRBV10-3 and TRBJ1-2; TRBD1 might be the D (5 bases). CDR3 nucleotides: TGTGCCATATATTGCAGGGTATATGGCTACACCTTC. This encodes CAIYCRVYGYTF.